Reported below is one T cell receptor beta chain. This same CDR3 is encoded by further DNA sequences in the sample. This specimen comes from a study of blood T cell repertoires in COVID-19. Overall study context: Specimens from acute and convalescent COVID-19 originated in the United States, Italy and Spain. T cells, B-cell-depleted T cells, or PBMCs supplied cDNA or gDNA.

The authors' processing: Amplification of reference gene primers provided the estimated nucleated cell counts. Sequencing used immunoSEQ multiplex PCR; TCRdb keeps in-frame clones, though not all of them. Clone size and the V and J calls come from that table; the DNA yielded D and trimming. The table lists roughly 59,000 clones, roughly 80% of them singletons. This clonotype originated in an elderly man with acute or convalescent COVID-19. Material: peripheral blood.

CDR3 sequence (DNA): TGTGCCAGTAGTATAGGCAGGAACACTGAAGCTTTCTTT. This codes for CASSIGRNTEAFF. The rearrangement links TRBV19 to TRBJ1-1; D call uncertain. This CDR3 comprises 13 residues. CDR1 is LNHDA, CDR2 SQIVND, per germline (reference sequence). The ends were cut back, 1 base at V and 1 base at J, with 4 bases in the middle.